This T cell receptor (beta chain) stems from a study of cytomegalovirus exposure and HLA in healthy donors. Study-wide background: The study's early data release held roughly 90 million unique TCRs from HLA-typed donors. Most donors, just over 80% of a few hundred genotyped, fell in the Caucasian-associated ancestry cluster.

Germline V gene lookup returns CDR1 LNHNV and CDR2 YYDKDF (reference sequence). Trimming removed 1 base at V and 5 bases at J, with 8 bases between. The CDR3 is made up of 14 amino acids. This clone was detected a few times. Its cognate antigen is unknown. Findings and caveats of the study: Researchers reportedly found TCR beta sequences accurately predicted most subjects' HLA-A and HLA-B alleles. In an earlier analysis, about 90% or about 30%: the productive usage of most TCR beta V segments.

PCR used 60 Vbeta primers and 13 Jbeta primers. Profiling relied on immunoSEQ multiplex PCR, and the TCRdb table lists in-frame clones only, not all of them. This sample has 100,000 to 120,000 clones; 67% occur once, and the top ten carry about 8.3%. The sequenced sample was PBMCs. The source of this sequence is a man aged 18 to 29 in good health and CMV-seropositive. J is TRBJ2-2 and V is TRBV15; D is perhaps TRBD1 (5 bases). CDR3 in amino acids: CATSRGDSTGELFF. The CDR3 DNA reads TGTGCCACCAGCAGAGGTGACAGTACCGGGGAGCTGTTTTTT.